This T cell receptor (beta chain) was recorded in a study of tissue T cells after allogeneic stem cell transplantation. Assay: immunoSEQ multiplex PCR; the TCRdb copy retains only in-frame clones and omits some. The table shows tens of thousands of clones, with 73% occurring only once. CDR1 is SNHLY, CDR2 FYNNEI, per germline. The V gene end was trimmed by 7 bases and the J gene end by 4 bases; junction bases not matched to a gene: 7. The CDR3 consists of 13 residues. The chain combines TRBV2 with TRBJ2-7, with TRBD2 identical over 7 bases. The TCR was taken from a female donor over 55 with lung cancer. Here the sequenced sample was tissue from the ileum, taken at autopsy. The CDR3 loop reads CASKREGPYEQYF. CDR3 in DNA: TGTGCCAGCAAGAGGGAGGGCCCTTACGAGCAGTACTTC.